Listed here are 20 T cell receptor beta chains from one sample, sequenced in a study of STAT5B mutations in CD4+ large granular lymphocyte leukemia. Sequenced by immunoSEQ multiplex PCR; TCRdb stores in-frame clones only, minus some. The sample carries around 48,000 clones, roughly 72% recorded once. Sample: CD4+ T cells from blood buffy coats. These receptors were collected from a human donor in good health.

The chain is built from TRBV7-6 and TRBJ2-5; no clear D. This CDR3 is built from 14 residues. The V end was cut by 1 base, the J end by 5 bases, with 11 bases between. CDR1 is SGHVS, CDR2 FNYEAQ, per germline. CDR3 sequence reads: CASSLGVGPETQYF. CDR3 sequence (DNA): TGTGCCAGCAGCTTAGGAGTGGGTCCGGAGACCCAGTACTTC. The variable domain in full, completed from reference TRBV7-6 and TRBJ2-5, reads GAGVSQSPRYKVTKRGQDVALRCDPISGHVSLYWYRQALGQGPEFLTYFNYEAQQDKSGLPNDRFSAERPEGSISTLTIQRTEQRDSAMYRCASSLGVGPETQYFGPGTRLLVL.

This clone has a single count. The chain carries TRBV5-6 and TRBJ2-5; possibly TRBD1 or TRBD2 for D (5 bases each). Deletions cut 1 base from V and 2 bases from J, with 15 bases between. CDR3 size: 16 residues. The V gene's germline CDR1 is SGHDT and CDR2 YYEEEE. CDR3 sequence: CASSLSGLGEQETQYF. As DNA, the CDR3 is TGTGCCAGCAGCTTGTCAGGGTTGGGAGAACAAGAGACCCAGTACTTC.

In its sample, this clone was seen once. V usage is TRBV6-1 and J usage is TRBJ2-7, with D uncertain. V gave up 7 bases and J gave up 0 bases, with 10 bases separating them. The CDR3 contains 13 residues. Germline V lookup: CDR1 MNHNS, CDR2 SASEGT. The CDR3 spells CASTNADSYEQYF. The CDR3 DNA reads as TGTGCCAGCACGAACGCCGACTCCTACGAGCAGTACTTC.

The V gene is TRBV6-1, the J gene TRBJ1-5; the D is unclear. V gave up 4 bases and J gave up 5 bases, with 12 bases separating them. Germline CDR1 and CDR2: MNHNS and SASEGT. This CDR3 is 14 amino acids long. In DNA form, the CDR3 reads TGTGCCAGCAGTGGGACTGAGGCCGATCAGCCCCAGCATTTT. Its translation: CASSGTEADQPQHF.

The V call is TRBV28, the J call TRBJ2-1; 7 nucleotides match TRBD1. The V gene end was trimmed by 4 bases and the J gene end by 6 bases; junction bases not matched to a gene: 3. The length of the CDR3 is 13 residues. The germline gives CDR1 MDHEN, CDR2 SYDVKM. CDR3 residues: CASSSTGSNEQFF. In nucleotides, the CDR3 is TGTGCCAGCAGTTCGACAGGGAGCAATGAGCAGTTCTTC.

The chain has TRBV30 and TRBJ1-5; possibly TRBD1 for D (5 bases). Germline assignment: CDR1 GTSNPN and CDR2 SVGIG (reference sequence). V lost 2 bases to trimming and J lost 2 bases, with 19 bases between them. This CDR3 has 17 residues. The CDR3 loop reads CAWSSPVTDLGNQPQHF. The CDR3 region has the DNA TGTGCCTGGAGTTCGCCGGTGACAGATTTGGGCAATCAGCCCCAGCATTTT.

This clone was counted only a few times. V usage is TRBV10-3 and J usage is TRBJ1-3; no definite D call. V was clipped by 0 bases and J by 7 bases, with 4 bases between them. The CDR3 has 12 amino acids. The germline gives CDR1 ENHRY, CDR2 SYGVKD. The CDR3 coding sequence is TGTGCCATCAGTGAGTCGGGGAACACCATATATTTT. It yields the protein CAISESGNTIYF.

This chain connects TRBV10-1 to TRBJ2-7, with 11 bases aligning to TRBD2. The trim removed 3 bases at V and 1 base at J, leaving 5 bases unmatched. Germline CDR1 is WNHNN and CDR2 is SYGVQD (reference sequence). This CDR3 has 16 residues. For the CDR3, the DNA is TGCGCCAGCAGTGACATACTAGCGGGGGCATCCTACGAGCAGTACTTC. The encoded protein is CASSDILAGASYEQYF.

The gene calls are TRBV10-3 and TRBJ2-5; 10 bases map to TRBD2. This CDR3 has 14 amino acids. Germline V lookup: CDR1 ENHRY, CDR2 SYGVKD. V shed 4 bases, J shed 5 bases, and the junction held 4 bases outside the gene matches. The chain's CDR3 is CAISGTSGVETQYF. The CDR3 DNA reads as TGTGCCATCAGTGGAACTAGCGGGGTGGAGACCCAGTACTTC.

With respect to this clone: The junction shows a germline mismatch at one end, possibly a read error. The genes are TRBV10-3 and TRBJ2-6; 8 nucleotides line up with TRBD1. The germline gives CDR1 ENHRY, CDR2 SYGVKD. The CDR3 length is 13 residues. The CDR3 DNA follows: TGTGCCGTCAGGGGGCCTGGGGCCAACGTCCTGACTTTC. Translation gives CAVRGPGANVLTF.

The CDR3 spells CASSYGQGALTYEQYF. Written as DNA, the CDR3 is TGTGCCAGCAGTTACGGACAGGGGGCCTTGACCTACGAGCAGTACTTC. The chain has TRBV6-5 and TRBJ2-7, with 11 bases aligning to TRBD1. The V gene end was trimmed by 2 bases and the J gene end by 2 bases; junction bases not matched to a gene: 5. In germline, CDR1 is MNHEY, CDR2 SVGAGI. This CDR3 has 16 residues.

The V gene is TRBV6-6, the J gene TRBJ2-3, with 9 bases lining up with TRBD2. Unmatched junction bases numbered 16, after V lost 7 bases and J lost 8 bases. CDR1 MNHNY and CDR2 SVGAGI come from the germline V gene (reference sequence). This CDR3 is 16 amino acids long. The CDR3 protein is CASIGAAGGSRGTQYF. The CDR3 DNA is TGTGCCAGCATCGGTGCAGCGGGGGGCTCCCGTGGTACGCAGTATTTT.

The J gene is TRBJ1-1, the V gene TRBV19; 7 nucleotides align to TRBD1. V was pared by 6 bases and J by 2 bases, with 6 bases of the junction left unmatched. From germline, CDR1 is LNHDA and CDR2 SQIVND (reference sequence). The CDR3 has 14 residues. CDR3 coding DNA: TGTGCCAGTAGGTTGACAGGGCTAAACACTGAAGCTTTCTTT. This encodes CASRLTGLNTEAFF.

This clone has just a few counts. The rearrangement uses TRBV6-1 and TRBJ1-1; D not certain. V lost 6 bases and J lost 8, with 10 bases in between. The CDR3 loop spans 11 amino acids. Looked up from germline, CDR1 is MNHNS and CDR2 is SASEGT. Here the CDR3 reads CASRTRWEAFF. Here the CDR3 DNA reads TGTGCCAGCAGGACAAGGTGGGAAGCTTTCTTT.

This chain joins TRBV29-1 and TRBJ1-2; D may be TRBD1 (5 bases). Trimming took off 6 bases at V and 5 bases at J, with 16 bases between the two ends. There are 13 residues in the CDR3. The germline V gene has CDR1 SQVTM and CDR2 ANQGSEA. The CDR3 spells CSVHDATAYGYTF. Here the CDR3 DNA reads TGCAGCGTACACGATGCGACAGCGTATGGCTACACCTTC.

This clone was seen a few times. The chain is built from TRBV21-1 and TRBJ2-7. TRBV21-1 is classified as a pseudogene. The CDR3 totals 15 residues. In DNA form, the CDR3 reads TGTGCCAGCAGCGCCCGATGGGAACGGATTGACGAGCAGTACTTC. Translation gives CASSARWERIDEQYF.

The gene calls are TRBV30 and TRBJ1-1, with D unresolved. Germline loops: CDR1 GTSNPN, CDR2 SVGIG (reference sequence). Trimming pared 2 bases from V and 1 base from J, leaving 11 bases between. The CDR3 loop spans 14 amino acids. The CDR3 here is CAWSYTQPNTEAFF. The CDR3 bases are TGTGCCTGGAGTTATACCCAGCCGAACACTGAAGCTTTCTTT. Filled out from reference TRBV30 and TRBJ1-1, the complete variable domain reads SQTIHQWPATLVQPVGSPLSLECTVEGTSNPNLYWYRQAAGRGLQLLFYSVGIGQISSEVPQNLSASRPQDRQFILSSKKLLLSDSGFYLCAWSYTQPNTEAFFGQGTRLTVV.

The CDR3 nucleotides are TGCAGTGTTTCAGGGGACCTAAAACTGTTTTTT. This sequence encodes CSVSGDLKLFF. V is TRBV20-1 and J is TRBJ1-4; tentative D call: TRBD1 (6 bases). The CDR3 has 11 amino acids. V was trimmed by 7 bases and J by 10 bases, leaving 13 bases between them. Germline V gene sequence: CDR1 DFQATT, CDR2 SNEGSKA (reference sequence).

In its sample, this clone was seen a few times. V and J are TRBV18 and TRBJ2-3; TRBD2 matches 10 bases. CDR1 and CDR2 (germline): KGHSH, LQKENI. This CDR3 is 15 amino acids long. Germline trimming cut 4 bases from V and 3 bases from J; bases unmatched to any gene: 4. CDR3 nucleotide sequence: TGTGCCAGCTCACTCGGACTAGCGGAAACAGATACGCAGTATTTT. It yields the protein CASSLGLAETDTQYF. The full variable domain, completed using reference TRBV18 and TRBJ2-3, is NAGVMQNPRHLVRRRGQEARLRCSPMKGHSHVYWYRQLPEEGLKFMVYLQKENIIDESGMPKERFSAEFPKEGPSILRIQQVVRGDSAAYFCASSLGLAETDTQYFGPGTRLTVL.

The V and J genes are TRBV2 and TRBJ2-7, with D possibly called TRBD1 or TRBD2 (6 bases each). V lost 7 bases and J 2 bases, leaving 9 bases between the germline ends. This CDR3 is built from 12 residues. Germline V lookup: CDR1 SNHLY, CDR2 FYNNEI. The chain's CDR3 is CASNREAYEQYF. DNA for the CDR3: TGTGCCAGCAACAGGGAGGCCTACGAGCAGTACTTC.